This TCR beta chain was observed in a study of cytomegalovirus exposure and HLA in healthy donors. Germline V gene lookup returns CDR1 MNHEY and CDR2 SVGAGI. The CDR3 runs to 15 residues. J lost 1 base, V lost 5 bases, and 5 bases had no gene match. Points on this clone: The antigen remains unidentified.

The PCR was carried out with 60 Vbeta primers and 13 Jbeta primers. Produced via immunoSEQ multiplex PCR; TCRdb's table is partial and in-frame only. The repertoire shows approximately 50,000 clones; the top ten hold 2% to 2.5%. Whole-study results and caveats: Per a prior analysis, the majority of TCR beta V segments were productive roughly 87% or roughly 30% of the time.

The rearrangement uses TRBV6-5 and TRBJ2-3; 8 bases match TRBD1. This receptor was obtained from a woman aged 40 to 50 in good health and CMV-seronegative. Sequenced sample: PBMCs. Written as DNA, the CDR3 is TGTGCCAGCAGTCCTCAGGGGGCCGGCACAGATACGCAGTATTTT. Its translation is CASSPQGAGTDTQYF.